These T cell receptor beta chains were read from a single sample in a study of blood T cell repertoires in COVID-19. The data were produced by immunoSEQ multiplex PCR, yet TCRdb's version contains in-frame clones alone and is incomplete. This repertoire shows about 160,000 clones, about 85% found once; its top ten account for 13%. The specimen was peripheral blood. The origin of the receptors is a man aged 65 to 85 who had recovered from COVID-19. Both conserved end residues are part of each CDR3. Fields, in order: D gene, J gene, clone size, V gene, CDR3 DNA, CDR3 protein. The D gene is left open where the match is weak. Only some rows state a clone size, as once, few, many or a class for expanded clones.

d_gene: TRBD1
j_gene: TRBJ1-1
abundance: -
v_gene: TRBV18
CDR3nt: TGTGCCAGCTCATCCAGTGTAGGCGCAGGGGGCACTGAAGCTTTCTTT
CDR3aa: CASSSSVGAGGTEAFF

d_gene: TRBD1
j_gene: TRBJ1-1
abundance: -
v_gene: TRBV28
CDR3nt: TGTGCCAGCAGTTTGTTCCAGGGGGTAGCTGAAGCTTTCTTT
CDR3aa: CASSLFQGVAEAFF

d_gene: TRBD2
j_gene: TRBJ2-7
abundance: -
v_gene: TRBV5-5
CDR3nt: TGTGCCAGCAGCGGGGGACTAGCGGTCTCCTACGAGCAGTACTTC
CDR3aa: CASSGGLAVSYEQYF

d_gene: -
j_gene: TRBJ1-2
abundance: -
v_gene: TRBV6-1
CDR3nt: TGTGCCAGCAGTGAACAATTTAACAGAAACTATGGCTACACCTTC
CDR3aa: CASSEQFNRNYGYTF

d_gene: TRBD1
j_gene: TRBJ1-4
abundance: -
v_gene: TRBV7-8
CDR3nt: TGTGCCAGCAGCCTAACCTCCGGGACAGGGGGCGAAAAACTGTTTTTT
CDR3aa: CASSLTSGTGGEKLFF

d_gene: TRBD1
j_gene: TRBJ1-2
abundance: few
v_gene: TRBV2
CDR3nt: TGTGCCAGCAGGGGGGACAGGGTCTATGGCTACACCTTC
CDR3aa: CASRGDRVYGYTF

d_gene: -
j_gene: TRBJ2-7
abundance: once
v_gene: TRBV2
CDR3nt: TGTGCCAGCAGTGGACACTGGGAGCAGTACTTC
CDR3aa: CASSGHWEQYF

d_gene: TRBD1
j_gene: TRBJ1-2
abundance: -
v_gene: TRBV5-1
CDR3nt: TGCGCCAGCAGCCCGATAGGACAGGGGGCAAACGGCTACACCTTC
CDR3aa: CASSPIGQGANGYTF

d_gene: -
j_gene: TRBJ1-3
abundance: -
v_gene: TRBV6-2/TRBV6-3
CDR3nt: TGTGCCAGCAGTACCCCGGGACTTCGGAACACCATATATTTT
CDR3aa: CASSTPGLRNTIYF

d_gene: TRBD2
j_gene: TRBJ2-3
abundance: -
v_gene: TRBV27
CDR3nt: TGTGCCAGCAGTTTATATGCGGGAGGGCGAGATACGCAGTATTTT
CDR3aa: CASSLYAGGRDTQYF

d_gene: TRBD2
j_gene: TRBJ2-1
abundance: -
v_gene: TRBV30
CDR3nt: TGTGCTCTTGAAAAACCGACTAGCGGGAGGGCCCATGAGCAGTTCTTC
CDR3aa: CALEKPTSGRAHEQFF

d_gene: -
j_gene: TRBJ2-3
abundance: -
v_gene: TRBV7-2
CDR3nt: TGTGCCAGCAGCTTACAGGAAACCTCCACAGATACGCAGTATTTT
CDR3aa: CASSLQETSTDTQYF

d_gene: -
j_gene: TRBJ2-7
abundance: many
v_gene: TRBV3-1/TRBV3-2
CDR3nt: TGTGCCAGCAGCCTATCCGGGATATCCTACGAGCAGTACTTC
CDR3aa: CASSLSGISYEQYF

d_gene: TRBD2
j_gene: TRBJ2-2
abundance: -
v_gene: TRBV5-4
CDR3nt: TGTGCCAGCAGCCCCGGGACTAGCGTCACCGGGGAGCTGTTTTTT
CDR3aa: CASSPGTSVTGELFF

d_gene: -
j_gene: TRBJ2-6
abundance: -
v_gene: TRBV10-3
CDR3nt: TGTGCCATCAGCCTGCGGTCTGGGGCCAACGTCCTGACTTTC
CDR3aa: CAISLRSGANVLTF

d_gene: -
j_gene: TRBJ2-5
abundance: -
v_gene: TRBV20-1
CDR3nt: TGCAGTGCTAGTACATCGGGAGCGTACCAAGAGACCCAGTACTTC
CDR3aa: CSASTSGAYQETQYF

d_gene: -
j_gene: TRBJ1-2
abundance: -
v_gene: TRBV20-1
CDR3nt: TGCAGTGCCTATCTTGGTGGCTACACCTTC
CDR3aa: CSAYLGGYTF

d_gene: TRBD2
j_gene: TRBJ2-1
abundance: -
v_gene: TRBV7-2
CDR3nt: TGTGCCAGCAGCTTAGGACTAGCGACCAATGAGCAGTTCTTC
CDR3aa: CASSLGLATNEQFF

d_gene: TRBD1
j_gene: TRBJ2-2
abundance: -
v_gene: TRBV24-1
CDR3nt: TGTGCCACCAGCAGGGGGACATTGGACACCGGGGAGCTGTTTTTT
CDR3aa: CATSRGTLDTGELFF

d_gene: -
j_gene: TRBJ2-6
abundance: once
v_gene: TRBV10-3
CDR3nt: TGTGCCATCAGTGACGGCCGACAGTCCTCTGGGGCCAACGTCCTGACTTTC
CDR3aa: CAISDGRQSSGANVLTF

d_gene: TRBD1
j_gene: TRBJ1-4
abundance: -
v_gene: TRBV2
CDR3nt: TGTGCCAGCAGTGACAGGGGGCTAACTAATGAAAAACTGTTTTTT
CDR3aa: CASSDRGLTNEKLFF

d_gene: -
j_gene: TRBJ1-5
abundance: -
v_gene: TRBV18
CDR3nt: TGTGCCAGCTCCCTCGAGGGCCGGGTTCAGCCCCAGCATTTT
CDR3aa: CASSLEGRVQPQHF

d_gene: -
j_gene: TRBJ2-1
abundance: -
v_gene: TRBV28
CDR3nt: TGTGCCAGCAGTTTAGCCAGGGGGGTCTACAATGAGCAGTTCTTC
CDR3aa: CASSLARGVYNEQFF

d_gene: TRBD2
j_gene: TRBJ2-1
abundance: -
v_gene: TRBV19
CDR3nt: TGTGCCAGTAGTATAAGGGCTAGCGGCAGCTCCTACAATGAGCAGTTCTTC
CDR3aa: CASSIRASGSSYNEQFF

d_gene: -
j_gene: TRBJ2-6
abundance: -
v_gene: TRBV6-5
CDR3nt: TGTGCCAGCAGTTACGGAGGGGCTGGGGCCAACGTCCTGACTTTC
CDR3aa: CASSYGGAGANVLTF

d_gene: TRBD2
j_gene: TRBJ2-3
abundance: -
v_gene: TRBV6-5
CDR3nt: TGTGCCAGCAGTTACTCTAGAGGGAGGGGATCAGATACGCAGTATTTT
CDR3aa: CASSYSRGRGSDTQYF

d_gene: -
j_gene: TRBJ2-1
abundance: -
v_gene: TRBV7-8
CDR3nt: TGTGCCAGCCTCAAGGGGGGCGGGGGATACAATGAGCAGTTCTTC
CDR3aa: CASLKGGGGYNEQFF

d_gene: TRBD1
j_gene: TRBJ1-5
abundance: once
v_gene: TRBV7-2
CDR3nt: TGTGCCAGCAGCCAGGGGGGACTTCTCAATCAGCCCCAGCATTTT
CDR3aa: CASSQGGLLNQPQHF

d_gene: -
j_gene: TRBJ1-3
abundance: -
v_gene: TRBV11-3
CDR3nt: TGTGCCAGCAGCTTAGGAGAGGGAACTGGAAACACCATATATTTT
CDR3aa: CASSLGEGTGNTIYF

d_gene: TRBD1
j_gene: TRBJ1-1
abundance: few
v_gene: TRBV5-1
CDR3nt: TGCGCCAGCAGCTTGGTAGCCAGGGGGGCTGAAGCTTTCTTT
CDR3aa: CASSLVARGAEAFF

d_gene: TRBD2
j_gene: TRBJ2-7
abundance: once
v_gene: TRBV7-9
CDR3nt: TGTGCCAGCAGCCCGGGGACTAGCGGGGTCTCCTACGAGCAGTACTTC
CDR3aa: CASSPGTSGVSYEQYF

d_gene: TRBD2
j_gene: TRBJ2-7
abundance: -
v_gene: TRBV4-1
CDR3nt: TGCGCCAGCAGCCAAGGAAGCGGGATTACTGCCGAGCAGTACTTC
CDR3aa: CASSQGSGITAEQYF

d_gene: -
j_gene: TRBJ2-3
abundance: -
v_gene: TRBV5-4
CDR3nt: TGTGCCAGCAGCCCTGGGCCAACCGGCACAGATACGCAGTATTTT
CDR3aa: CASSPGPTGTDTQYF

d_gene: TRBD2
j_gene: TRBJ2-1
abundance: -
v_gene: TRBV2
CDR3nt: TGTGCCAGCAAGCTAGCGGAGGGCTCCTACAATGAGCAGTTCTTC
CDR3aa: CASKLAEGSYNEQFF

d_gene: TRBD2
j_gene: TRBJ2-1
abundance: -
v_gene: TRBV27
CDR3nt: TGTGCCAGCAGACGGGGTAGCGGGCCCTCCTACAATGAGCAGTTCTTC
CDR3aa: CASRRGSGPSYNEQFF

d_gene: TRBD1
j_gene: TRBJ2-5
abundance: -
v_gene: TRBV19
CDR3nt: TGTGCCAGTAGTATCGGACAGGGGGCGGAGACCCAGTACTTC
CDR3aa: CASSIGQGAETQYF

d_gene: -
j_gene: TRBJ2-4
abundance: -
v_gene: TRBV18
CDR3nt: TGTGCCAGCTCAAACCTTTTTCGGGTGAAAAACATTCAGTACTTC
CDR3aa: CASSNLFRVKNIQYF

d_gene: -
j_gene: TRBJ2-5
abundance: -
v_gene: TRBV27
CDR3nt: TGTGCCAGCAGTTTCTCTATCGCTGAGACCCAGTACTTC
CDR3aa: CASSFSIAETQYF

d_gene: TRBD1
j_gene: TRBJ1-1
abundance: -
v_gene: TRBV6-1
CDR3nt: TGTGCCAGCAGTGAAGGAAGGACAGGGAGGAGCACTGAAGCTTTCTTT
CDR3aa: CASSEGRTGRSTEAFF

d_gene: -
j_gene: TRBJ2-3
abundance: -
v_gene: TRBV7-3
CDR3nt: TGTGCCAGCAGCGAGGAGGGCCGGACAGATACGCAGTATTTT
CDR3aa: CASSEEGRTDTQYF